The subject of this entry is one TCR beta chain. Its specificity is not known. Primers included in the PCR were 60 Vbeta and 13 Jbeta primers. This table comes from immunoSEQ multiplex PCR, and its TCRdb copy is limited to in-frame clones, with some not included. The sample records some 120,000 clones, less than 70% being singletons. The data are from a study of cytomegalovirus exposure and HLA in healthy donors. The overall study: The study placed approximately 78% of its roughly 400 genotyped donors in the Caucasian-associated ancestry cluster. The study's findings and limits: 164 TCR beta chains were listed as cytomegalovirus-associated. Specificity for CMV antigens was confirmed in vitro for a few of the CMV-associated chains.

This TCR came from a woman under 40 in good health and CMV-seronegative. Sequencing input: PBMCs.

Written as DNA, the CDR3 is TGCGCCAGCAGCTTAAGCGCCGGATCCTACGAGCAGTACTTC. Translation: CASSLSAGSYEQYF. The chain combines TRBV5-1 with TRBJ2-7; unclear D gene. V was trimmed by 2 bases and J by 1 base, leaving 10 bases between them. CDR1 is SGHRS and CDR2 is YFSETQ in the germline V gene. The CDR3 has 14 amino acids.